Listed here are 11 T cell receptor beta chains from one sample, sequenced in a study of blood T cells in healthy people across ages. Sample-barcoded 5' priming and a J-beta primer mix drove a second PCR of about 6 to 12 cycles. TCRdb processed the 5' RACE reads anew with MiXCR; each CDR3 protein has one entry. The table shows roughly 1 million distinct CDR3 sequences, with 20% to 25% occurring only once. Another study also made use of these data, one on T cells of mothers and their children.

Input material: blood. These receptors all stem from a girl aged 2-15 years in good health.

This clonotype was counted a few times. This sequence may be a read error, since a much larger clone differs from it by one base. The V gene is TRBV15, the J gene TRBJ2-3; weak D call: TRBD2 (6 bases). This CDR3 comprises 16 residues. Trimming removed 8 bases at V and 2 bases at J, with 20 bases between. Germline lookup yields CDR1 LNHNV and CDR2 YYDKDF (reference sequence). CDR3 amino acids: CATCIDGGKNTDTQYF. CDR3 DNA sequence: TGTGCCACCTGCATAGATGGGGGGAAGAACACAGATACGCAGTATTTT.

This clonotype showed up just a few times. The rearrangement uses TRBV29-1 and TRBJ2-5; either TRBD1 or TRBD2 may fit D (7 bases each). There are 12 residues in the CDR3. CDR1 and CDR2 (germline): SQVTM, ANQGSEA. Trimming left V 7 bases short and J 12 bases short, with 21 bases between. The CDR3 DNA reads TGCAGCGGAACGCCTGGGGGAGGGACAGAGTACTTC. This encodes CSGTPGGGTEYF. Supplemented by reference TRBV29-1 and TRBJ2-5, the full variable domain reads SAVISQKPSRDICQRGTSLTIQCQVDSQVTMMFWYRQQPGQSLTLIATANQGSEATYESGFVIDKFPISRPNLTFSTLTVSNMSPEDSSIYLCSGTPGGGTEYFGPGTRLLVL.

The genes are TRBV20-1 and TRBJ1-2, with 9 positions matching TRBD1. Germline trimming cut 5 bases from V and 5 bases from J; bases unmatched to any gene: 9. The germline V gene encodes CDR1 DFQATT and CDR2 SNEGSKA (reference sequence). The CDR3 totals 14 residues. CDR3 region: CSAFIVTGGYGYTF. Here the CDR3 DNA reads TGCAGTGCTTTTATCGTGACAGGGGGATATGGCTACACCTTC.

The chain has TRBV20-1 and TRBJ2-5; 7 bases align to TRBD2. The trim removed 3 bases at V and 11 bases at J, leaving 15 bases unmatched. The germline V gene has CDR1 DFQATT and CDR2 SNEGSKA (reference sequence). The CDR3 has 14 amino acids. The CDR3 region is CSARSGRVSYEQYF. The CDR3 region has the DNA TGCAGTGCTAGGTCGGGGAGGGTGTCTTATGAGCAGTACTTC.

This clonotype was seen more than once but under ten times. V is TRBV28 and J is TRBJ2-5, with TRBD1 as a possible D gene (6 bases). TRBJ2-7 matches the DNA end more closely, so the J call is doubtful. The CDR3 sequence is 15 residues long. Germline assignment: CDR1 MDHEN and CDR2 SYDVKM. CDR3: CASSLYNRDLYEQYF. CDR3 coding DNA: TGTGCCAGCAGTTTATACAACAGGGATCTATACGAGCAGTACTTC.

The CDR3, as DNA: TGCAGTGCTAGAGGACGGGGGGGGTATCAGCCCCAGCATTTT. This gives the protein CSARGRGGYQPQHF. The rearrangement joins TRBV20-1 to TRBJ1-5; D might be TRBD1 (5 bases). Germline-derived CDR1 and CDR2 are DFQATT and SNEGSKA (reference sequence). Trimming shortened V by 1 base and J by 5 bases, and 12 bases separated the two germline ends. CDR3 length: 14 amino acids.

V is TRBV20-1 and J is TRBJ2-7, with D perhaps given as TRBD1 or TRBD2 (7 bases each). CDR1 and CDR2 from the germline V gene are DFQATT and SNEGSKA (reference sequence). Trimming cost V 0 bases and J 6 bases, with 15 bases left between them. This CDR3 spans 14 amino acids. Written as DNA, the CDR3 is TGCAGTGCTAGAGATCGACAGGGAGGGGCCGAGCAGTACTTC. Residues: CSARDRQGGAEQYF.

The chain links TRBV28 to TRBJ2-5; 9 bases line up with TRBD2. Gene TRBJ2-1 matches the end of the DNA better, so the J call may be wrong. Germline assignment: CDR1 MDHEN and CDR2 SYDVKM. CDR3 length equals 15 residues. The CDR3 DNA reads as TGTGCCAGCAGGTCCCCTAGCGGGATGGAAAATGAGCAGTTCTTC. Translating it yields CASRSPSGMENEQFF.

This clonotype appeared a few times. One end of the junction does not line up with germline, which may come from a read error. The CDR3 here is CASSLEVGRRGYF. DNA of the CDR3: TGCGCCAGCAGCTTGGAAGTTGGCAGAAGGGGGTACTTC. This sequence joins TRBV5-1 and TRBJ2-1; D possibly corresponds to TRBD1 (6 bases). Germline V gene sequence: CDR1 SGHRS, CDR2 YFSETQ. The CDR3 has 13 amino acids.

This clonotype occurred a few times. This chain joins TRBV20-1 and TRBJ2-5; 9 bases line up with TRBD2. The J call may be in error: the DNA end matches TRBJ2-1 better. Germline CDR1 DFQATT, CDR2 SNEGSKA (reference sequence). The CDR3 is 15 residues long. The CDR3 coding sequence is TGCAGTGCTAGAGACGCTAGCGGGAACGTCAATGAGCAGTTCTTC. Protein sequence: CSARDASGNVNEQFF.

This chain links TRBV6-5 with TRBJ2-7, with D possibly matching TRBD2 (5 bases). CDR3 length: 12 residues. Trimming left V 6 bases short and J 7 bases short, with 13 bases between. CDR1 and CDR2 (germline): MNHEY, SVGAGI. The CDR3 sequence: CASSRAPGEQYF. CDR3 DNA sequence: TGTGCCAGCAGCCGAGCCCCGGGGGAGCAGTACTTC.